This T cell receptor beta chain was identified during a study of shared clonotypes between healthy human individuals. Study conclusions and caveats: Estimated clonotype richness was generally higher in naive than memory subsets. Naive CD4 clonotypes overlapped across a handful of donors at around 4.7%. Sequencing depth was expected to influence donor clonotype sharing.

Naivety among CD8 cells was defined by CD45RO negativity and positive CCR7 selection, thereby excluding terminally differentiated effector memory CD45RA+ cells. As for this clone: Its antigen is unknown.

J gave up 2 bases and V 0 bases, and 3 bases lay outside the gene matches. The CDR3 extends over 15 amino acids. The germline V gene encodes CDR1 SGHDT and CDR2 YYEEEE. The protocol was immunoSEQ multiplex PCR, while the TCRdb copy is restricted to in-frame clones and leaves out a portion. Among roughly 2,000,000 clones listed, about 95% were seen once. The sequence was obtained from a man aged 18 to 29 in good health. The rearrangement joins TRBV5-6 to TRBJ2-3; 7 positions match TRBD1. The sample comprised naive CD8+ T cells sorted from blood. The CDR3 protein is CASSLGGTATDTQYF. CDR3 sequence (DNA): TGTGCCAGCAGCTTGGGAGGGACAGCCACAGATACGCAGTATTTT.